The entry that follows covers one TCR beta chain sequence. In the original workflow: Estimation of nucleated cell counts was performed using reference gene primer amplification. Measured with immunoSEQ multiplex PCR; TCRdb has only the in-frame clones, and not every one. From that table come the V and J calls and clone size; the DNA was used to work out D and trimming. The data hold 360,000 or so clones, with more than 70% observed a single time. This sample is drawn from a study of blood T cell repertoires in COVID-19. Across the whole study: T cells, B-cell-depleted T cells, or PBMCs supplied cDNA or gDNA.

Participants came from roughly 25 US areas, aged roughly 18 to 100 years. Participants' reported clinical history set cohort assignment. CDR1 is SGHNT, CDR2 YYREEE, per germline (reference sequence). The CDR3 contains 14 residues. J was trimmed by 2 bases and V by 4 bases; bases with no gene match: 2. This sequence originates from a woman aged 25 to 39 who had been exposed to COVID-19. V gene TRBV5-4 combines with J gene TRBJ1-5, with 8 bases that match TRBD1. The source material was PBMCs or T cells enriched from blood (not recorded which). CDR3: CASSEGQGNQPQHF. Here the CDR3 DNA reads TGTGCCAGCAGCGAGGGACAGGGCAATCAGCCCCAGCATTTT.